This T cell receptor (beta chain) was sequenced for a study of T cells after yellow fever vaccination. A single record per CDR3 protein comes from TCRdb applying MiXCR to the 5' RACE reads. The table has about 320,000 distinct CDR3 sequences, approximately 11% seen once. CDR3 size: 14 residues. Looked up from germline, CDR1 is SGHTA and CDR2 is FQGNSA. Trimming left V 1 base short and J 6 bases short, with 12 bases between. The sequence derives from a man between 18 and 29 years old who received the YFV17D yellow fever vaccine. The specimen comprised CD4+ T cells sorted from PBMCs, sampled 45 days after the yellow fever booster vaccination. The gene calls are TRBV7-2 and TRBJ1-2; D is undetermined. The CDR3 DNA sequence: TGTGCCAGCAGCTTAGACGGCGTTTCTCATGGCTACACCTTC. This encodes CASSLDGVSHGYTF.